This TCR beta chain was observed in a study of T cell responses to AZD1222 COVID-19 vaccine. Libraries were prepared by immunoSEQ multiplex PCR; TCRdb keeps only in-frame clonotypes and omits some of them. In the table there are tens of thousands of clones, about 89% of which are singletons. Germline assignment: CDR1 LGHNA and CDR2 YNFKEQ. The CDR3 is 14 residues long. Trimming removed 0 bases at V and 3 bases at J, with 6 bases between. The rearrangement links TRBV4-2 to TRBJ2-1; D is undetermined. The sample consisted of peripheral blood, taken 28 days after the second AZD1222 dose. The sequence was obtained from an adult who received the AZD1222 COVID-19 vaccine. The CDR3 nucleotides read TGTGCCAGCAGCCAAGATGGCAACTACAATGAGCAGTTCTTC. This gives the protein CASSQDGNYNEQFF.